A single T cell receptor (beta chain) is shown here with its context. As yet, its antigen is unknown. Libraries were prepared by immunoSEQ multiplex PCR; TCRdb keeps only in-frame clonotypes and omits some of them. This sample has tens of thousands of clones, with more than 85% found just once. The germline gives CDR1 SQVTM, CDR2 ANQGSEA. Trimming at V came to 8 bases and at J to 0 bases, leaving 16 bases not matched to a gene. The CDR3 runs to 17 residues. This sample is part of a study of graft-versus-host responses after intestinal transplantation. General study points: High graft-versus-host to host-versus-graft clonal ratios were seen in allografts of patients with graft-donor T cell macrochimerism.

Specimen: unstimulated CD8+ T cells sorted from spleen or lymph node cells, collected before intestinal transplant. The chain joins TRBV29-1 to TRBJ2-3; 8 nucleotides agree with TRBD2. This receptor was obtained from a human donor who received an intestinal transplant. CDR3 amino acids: CSTSGTSLGLSTDTQYF. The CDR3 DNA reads TGCAGCACCTCCGGGACTAGTTTAGGGTTAAGCACAGATACGCAGTATTTT.